These 21 T cell receptor beta chains share one sample of origin, sequenced in a study of T cells in Graves' hyperthyroidism and ophthalmopathy. Regions amplified from RNA transcripts were the TCR beta CDR3 regions. Initially, a first-round RT-PCR of the TCR CDR3 employed the HTBI primer set. TCRdb passed the multiplex PCR reads through MiXCR, listing each CDR3 protein once. This table holds under 650,000 distinct CDR3 sequences, around 15% found once. The source material was blood. These receptors were obtained from a woman in her twenties or thirties with Graves' hyperthyroidism.

The gene calls are TRBV9 and TRBJ2-5; 11 positions agree with TRBD2. Germline-derived CDR1 and CDR2 are SGDLS and YYNGEE. J gave up 0 bases and V 3 bases, and 4 bases lay outside the gene matches. The length of the CDR3 is 16 residues. The CDR3 DNA follows: TGTGCCAGCAGCGGAGGGACTAGCGGTAACCAAGAGACCCAGTACTTC. This translates into CASSGGTSGNQETQYF.

This clonotype appeared many times. The gene calls are TRBV5-1 and TRBJ2-3; the D call may be TRBD1 or TRBD2 (5 bases each). There are 12 residues in the CDR3. In germline, CDR1 is SGHRS, CDR2 YFSETQ. Trimming removed 5 bases at V and 5 bases at J, with 9 bases between. The CDR3 DNA reads as TGCGCCAGCAGGAGGGGCAGAGATACGCAGTATTTT. This sequence encodes CASRRGRDTQYF.

There are many counts of this clonotype. The chain links TRBV2 to TRBJ2-7, with no clear D. CDR1 and CDR2 from the germline V gene are SNHLY and FYNNEI. Between the trimmed V and J ends, which lost 4 bases and 5 bases, there was a span of 9 bases. The CDR3 loop spans 12 amino acids. The CDR3 DNA reads as TGTGCCAGCAGTGCCCTCGGCAACGAGCAGTACTTC. It encodes CASSALGNEQYF.

The chain recombines TRBV30 with TRBJ2-1, with 14 bases identical to TRBD2. V was clipped by 0 bases and J by 9 bases; unmatched bases: 1. CDR1 and CDR2 (germline): GTSNPN, SVGIG (reference sequence). The CDR3 loop spans 14 amino acids. CDR3 nucleotides: TGTGCCTGGAGTGTGGGACTAGCGGGAGCTGAGCAGTTCTTC. The encoded protein is CAWSVGLAGAEQFF.

This clonotype was seen more than once but under ten times. V and J are TRBV28 and TRBJ1-2; the match to TRBD1 covers 10 bases. The CDR3 totals 15 residues. The V segment lost 7 bases and the J segment 7 bases; nucleotides outside the gene matches: 12. CDR1 and CDR2 (germline): MDHEN, SYDVKM. This CDR3 reads CASIRPTGQGSGYTF. The CDR3 coding sequence is TGTGCCAGCATTAGACCCACGGGACAGGGGAGTGGCTACACCTTC.

The chain is built from TRBV6-5 and TRBJ1-3; unclear D gene. V gave up 2 bases and J gave up 0 bases, with 8 bases separating them. The CDR3 is 15 amino acids. Germline CDR1 MNHEY, CDR2 SVGAGI. The CDR3: CASSYEGPSGNTIYF. The CDR3 DNA follows: TGTGCCAGCAGTTACGAGGGTCCCTCTGGAAACACCATATATTTT.

This clonotype has at least ten counts. The rearrangement links TRBV6-1 to TRBJ2-7; 9 bases match TRBD1. The CDR3 has 14 residues. V trimming: 5 bases; J trimming: 3 bases; junction bases outside the gene matches: 5. Germline V gives CDR1 MNHNS, CDR2 SASEGT. In DNA, the CDR3 is TGTGCCAGCAGTTACCTGGACAGGGGCTACGAGCAGTACTTC. Translation gives CASSYLDRGYEQYF.

The chain joins TRBV6-5 to TRBJ2-4; D might be TRBD1 (6 bases). Between the trimmed V and J ends, which lost 4 bases and 0 bases, there was a span of 19 bases. The CDR3 has 18 residues. Germline-derived CDR1 and CDR2 are MNHEY and SVGAGI. CDR3: CASSSPSRGSIAKNIQYF. DNA for the CDR3: TGTGCCAGCAGTTCCCCCTCGAGGGGGTCGATAGCCAAAAACATTCAGTACTTC.

Remarks on this clonotype: A much more abundant neighbour one base away suggests this may be a read error. This chain links TRBV2 with TRBJ1-1; 7 bases match TRBD1. This CDR3 comprises 14 residues. V shed 7 bases, J shed 6 bases, and the junction held 11 bases outside the gene matches. Germline V gene sequence: CDR1 SNHLY, CDR2 FYNNEI. The DNA of the CDR3 is TGTGCCAGCAAGCTAACGAGACAGGGCTCTGAAGCTTTCTTT. This encodes CASKLTRQGSEAFF.

There are many counts of this clonotype. The genes are TRBV12-3 or TRBV12-4 and TRBJ1-1; 8 bases agree with TRBD1. The length of the CDR3 is 14 residues. The V gene end was trimmed by 3 bases and the J gene end by 6 bases; junction bases not matched to a gene: 6. The CDR3: CASSLTDRVAEAFF. The CDR3 DNA is TGTGCCAGCAGTTTGACGGACAGGGTAGCTGAAGCTTTCTTT.

The rearrangement links TRBV20-1 to TRBJ1-5; weak D call: TRBD1 (5 bases). The germline V and J ends were trimmed by 6 bases and 5 bases, with 17 bases remaining between them. This CDR3 comprises 14 residues. The germline V gene has CDR1 DFQATT and CDR2 SNEGSKA (reference sequence). The CDR3 loop is CSALRGASYQPQHF. For the CDR3, the DNA is TGCAGTGCCCTGAGAGGGGCCAGCTATCAGCCCCAGCATTTT.

In its sample, this clonotype was seen many times. CDR3 amino acids: CAWSVLGQVHYEQYF. CDR3 nucleotides: TGTGCCTGGAGTGTACTCGGACAGGTCCACTACGAGCAGTACTTC. The J gene is TRBJ2-7, the V gene TRBV30; 7 positions match TRBD1. Germline V gene lookup returns CDR1 GTSNPN and CDR2 SVGIG (reference sequence). The CDR3 consists of 15 residues. Germline trimming cut 0 bases from V and 3 bases from J; bases unmatched to any gene: 8.

This clonotype was found a few times. The genes are TRBV27 and TRBJ1-4; 7 bases align to TRBD1. After removal of 6 bases from V and 13 bases from J, the junction contained 8 bases not matched to a gene. The CDR3 contains 12 residues. The germline CDR1 and CDR2 sequences are MNHEY and SMNVEV (reference sequence). This chain's CDR3 is CASRGADRLLFF. The CDR3 nucleotides are TGTGCCAGCAGGGGCGCGGACAGGCTACTGTTTTTT.

There are a few counts of this clonotype. The CDR3 nucleotides are TGTGCCAGCAGCCCCCTCTGGGGGAGTCAGGAGACCCAGTACTTC. It encodes CASSPLWGSQETQYF. The rearrangement links TRBV27 to TRBJ2-5, with D possibly called TRBD1 or TRBD2 (5 bases each). CDR3 length: 15 amino acids. Germline lookup yields CDR1 MNHEY and CDR2 SMNVEV (reference sequence). V lost 6 bases and J lost 5, with 19 bases in between.

This clonotype has at least ten counts. The gene calls are TRBV12-3 or TRBV12-4 and TRBJ1-3; 10 nucleotides line up with TRBD1. V was pared by 7 bases and J by 3 bases, with 12 bases of the junction left unmatched. This CDR3 comprises 17 residues. The CDR3 DNA sequence: TGTGCCAGCACTTACGGGACAGGGGCTGCACTTGGAAACACCATATATTTT. Translating it yields CASTYGTGAALGNTIYF.

In this sample, this clonotype turned up many times. The chain couples TRBV6-1 to TRBJ1-5; 8 bases match TRBD1. The germline gives CDR1 MNHNS, CDR2 SASEGT. This CDR3 spans 15 amino acids. The ends lost 5 bases at V and 4 bases at J; junction bases unmatched: 7. The CDR3 sequence: CASSSQGALNQPQHF. DNA of the CDR3: TGTGCCAGCAGTTCCCAGGGGGCCCTGAATCAGCCCCAGCATTTT.

This clonotype was counted at least ten times. The V and J genes are TRBV24-1 and TRBJ2-1; 7 nucleotides agree with TRBD2. Germline-derived CDR1 and CDR2 are KGHDR and SFDVKD. Trimming at V came to 5 bases and at J to 5 bases, leaving 8 bases not matched to a gene. This CDR3 contains 15 residues. This CDR3 reads CATSGVRGLNNEQFF. The CDR3, as DNA: TGTGCCACCAGTGGTGTTAGGGGACTAAACAATGAGCAGTTCTTC.

This chain uses TRBV11-3 with TRBJ2-1; TRBD1 or TRBD2 may be the D gene (5 bases each). Between the trimmed V and J ends, which lost 0 bases and 15 bases, there was a span of 18 bases. The CDR3 spans 14 residues. Germline V gene data show CDR1 as SGHNT and CDR2 as YENEEA. CDR3 nucleotides: TGTGCCAGCAGCTTAGATGGGGGACGGAGATATACGTTCTTC. It codes for CASSLDGGRRYTFF.

This clonotype appeared a few times. The chain recombines TRBV7-9 with TRBJ2-1, with 12 bases lining up with TRBD1. The germline V gene has CDR1 SEHNR and CDR2 FQNEAQ (reference sequence). The CDR3 extends over 16 amino acids. V lost 2 bases to trimming and J lost 8 bases; unmatched junction nucleotides: 7. In DNA, the CDR3 is TGTGCCAGCAGCTTATTCGGGACAGGGGGCTTCCATGAGCAGTTCTTC. It yields the protein CASSLFGTGGFHEQFF.

This clonotype was detected ten times or more. The rearrangement joins TRBV27 to TRBJ2-1; 8 bases match TRBD2. V trimming: 7 bases; J trimming: 6 bases; junction bases outside the gene matches: 5. The CDR3 loop spans 13 amino acids. The germline gives CDR1 MNHEY, CDR2 SMNVEV (reference sequence). The CDR3 spells CASKGLVSNEQFF. The DNA for the CDR3 is TGTGCCAGCAAGGGACTAGTATCCAATGAGCAGTTCTTC.

The chain combines TRBV5-5 with TRBJ2-1; D gene ambiguous. The CDR3 is made up of 12 amino acids. Per the germline V gene, CDR1 is SGHKS and CDR2 is YYEKEE (reference sequence). V was pared by 2 bases and J by 8 bases, with 8 bases between. The CDR3 coding sequence is TGTGCCAGCAGCTTTATCCCTGATGAGCAGTTCTTC. It is translated as CASSFIPDEQFF.